A selection of T cell receptor beta chains follows, all from one sample in a study of post-analysis software for immune sequencing data. TCRdb re-called the PCR reads through MiXCR, storing one row per CDR3 protein. The sample holds about 680,000 distinct CDR3 sequences, roughly three fifths seen once. The sample comprised blood. The receptors here all came from a girl between 2 and 10 years old with multiple sclerosis. CDR3s include the opening cysteine and the closing phenylalanine or tryptophan. Fields, in order: V gene, J gene, clone size, D gene, CDR3 DNA, CDR3 protein. A D gene is named only where the DNA matches it firmly. For some rows the clone size is stated as once, few or many, or as a class when expanded; others skip it.

v_call: TRBV2
j_call: TRBJ2-1
clone_size: NA
d_call: TRBD2
cdr3_nt: TGTGCCAGCAGTGAAAGAGCGGGGGGTCGCTACAATGAGCAGTTCTTC
cdr3_aa: CASSERAGGRYNEQFF

v_call: TRBV6-2/TRBV6-3
j_call: TRBJ2-3
clone_size: NA
d_call: NA
cdr3_nt: TGTGCCAGCAGTTACGGGGAGGAGAGCACAGATACGCAGTATTTT
cdr3_aa: CASSYGEESTDTQYF

v_call: TRBV20-1
j_call: TRBJ2-3
clone_size: NA
d_call: TRBD1
cdr3_nt: TGCAGTGCCACAGAGAAGGGACAGGGGTTGGGAGATACGCAGTATTTT
cdr3_aa: CSATEKGQGLGDTQYF

v_call: TRBV12-3/TRBV12-4
j_call: TRBJ2-7
clone_size: NA
d_call: TRBD1
cdr3_nt: TGTGCCAGCAGTTTAGGGCCAGGGGGCGAGCAGTACTTC
cdr3_aa: CASSLGPGGEQYF

v_call: TRBV5-5
j_call: TRBJ2-5
clone_size: NA
d_call: NA
cdr3_nt: TGTGCCAGCAGCACCTTTCCCGCGATCCAAGAGACCCAGTACTTC
cdr3_aa: CASSTFPAIQETQYF

v_call: TRBV20-1
j_call: TRBJ2-1
clone_size: NA
d_call: TRBD2
cdr3_nt: TGCAGTGCACACAGGGGACTAGCGGGGGGCCCCTACAATGAGCAGTTCTTC
cdr3_aa: CSAHRGLAGGPYNEQFF

v_call: TRBV5-1
j_call: TRBJ1-1
clone_size: once
d_call: NA
cdr3_nt: TGCGCCAGCAGCTCCCAAGGGACGGGGAACACTGAAGCTTTCTTT
cdr3_aa: CASSSQGTGNTEAFF

v_call: TRBV20-1
j_call: TRBJ2-5
clone_size: NA
d_call: TRBD2
cdr3_nt: TGCAGTGCACCCCTAGCGGGGGGACAAGAGACCCAGTACTTC
cdr3_aa: CSAPLAGGQETQYF

v_call: TRBV24-1
j_call: TRBJ1-4
clone_size: NA
d_call: TRBD1
cdr3_nt: TGTGCCACCAGTGATTCGACAGGGACTAATGAAAAACTGTTTTTT
cdr3_aa: CATSDSTGTNEKLFF

v_call: TRBV5-1
j_call: TRBJ2-1
clone_size: NA
d_call: TRBD2
cdr3_nt: TGCGCCAGCAGCTTGATAGCGGGAGCCGACAATGAGCAGTTCTTC
cdr3_aa: CASSLIAGADNEQFF